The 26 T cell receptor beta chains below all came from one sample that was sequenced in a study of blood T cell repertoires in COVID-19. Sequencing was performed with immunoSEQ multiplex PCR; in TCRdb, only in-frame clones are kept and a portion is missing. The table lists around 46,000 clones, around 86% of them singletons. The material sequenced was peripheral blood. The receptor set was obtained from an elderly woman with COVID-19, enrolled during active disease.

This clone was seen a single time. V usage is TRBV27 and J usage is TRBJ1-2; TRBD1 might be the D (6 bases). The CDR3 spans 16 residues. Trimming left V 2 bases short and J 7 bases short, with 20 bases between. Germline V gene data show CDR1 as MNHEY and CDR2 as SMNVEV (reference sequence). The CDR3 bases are TGTGCCAGCAGTTTAAGGGGGGGCTTGCGTTTCGGTGGCTACACCTTC. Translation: CASSLRGGLRFGGYTF.

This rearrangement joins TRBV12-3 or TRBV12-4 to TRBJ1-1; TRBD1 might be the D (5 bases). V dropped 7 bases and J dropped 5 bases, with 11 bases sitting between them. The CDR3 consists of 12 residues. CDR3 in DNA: TGTGCCAGCACCCCGAAGGGGACTGAAGCTTTCTTT. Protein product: CASTPKGTEAFF.

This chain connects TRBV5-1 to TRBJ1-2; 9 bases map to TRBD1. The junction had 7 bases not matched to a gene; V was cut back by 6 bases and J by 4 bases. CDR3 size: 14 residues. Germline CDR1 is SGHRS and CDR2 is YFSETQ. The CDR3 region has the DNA TGCGCCAGCACTAAAGGGGACAGGGCCTATGGCTACACCTTC. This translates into CASTKGDRAYGYTF.

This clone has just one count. In nucleotides, the CDR3 is TGCGCCAGCAGCTATTCTAACCAGGGCTCTGGAAACACCATATATTTT. Encoded protein: CASSYSNQGSGNTIYF. This rearrangement joins TRBV5-1 to TRBJ1-3, with D perhaps matching TRBD1 (5 bases). Trimming took off 3 bases at V and 0 bases at J, with 13 bases between the two ends. Germline lookup yields CDR1 SGHRS and CDR2 YFSETQ. The CDR3 has 16 residues.

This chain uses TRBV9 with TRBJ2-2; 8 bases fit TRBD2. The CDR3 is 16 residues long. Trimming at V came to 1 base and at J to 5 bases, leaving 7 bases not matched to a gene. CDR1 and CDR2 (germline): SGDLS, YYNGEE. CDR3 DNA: TGTGCCAGCAGCGTAAACAGCGGGGGCCTAACCGGGGAGCTGTTTTTT. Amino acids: CASSVNSGGLTGELFF. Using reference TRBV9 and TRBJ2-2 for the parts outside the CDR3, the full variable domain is DSGVTQTPKHLITATGQRVTLRCSPRSGDLSVYWYQQSLDQGLQFLIQYYNGEERAKGNILERFSAQQFPDLHSELNLSSLELGDSALYFCASSVNSGGLTGELFFGEGSRLTVL.

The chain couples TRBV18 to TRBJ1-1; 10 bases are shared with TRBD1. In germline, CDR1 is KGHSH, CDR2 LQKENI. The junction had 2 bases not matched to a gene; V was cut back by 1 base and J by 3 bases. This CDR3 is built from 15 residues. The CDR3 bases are TGTGCCAGCTCACCACTCGGGACAGGGGACACTGAAGCTTTCTTT. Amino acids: CASSPLGTGDTEAFF.

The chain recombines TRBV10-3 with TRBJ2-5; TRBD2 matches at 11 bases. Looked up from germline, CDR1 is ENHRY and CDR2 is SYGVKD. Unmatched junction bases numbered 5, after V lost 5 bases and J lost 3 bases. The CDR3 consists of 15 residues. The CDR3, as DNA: TGTGCCATCAGTTCCGGACTAGCGGGTAAAGAGACCCAGTACTTC. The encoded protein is CAISSGLAGKETQYF.

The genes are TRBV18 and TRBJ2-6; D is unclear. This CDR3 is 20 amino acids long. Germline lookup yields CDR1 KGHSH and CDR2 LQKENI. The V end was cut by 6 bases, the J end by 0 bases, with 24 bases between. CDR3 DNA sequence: TGTGCCAGCTCCCTACAGCCGCCGGCACGGATCCCCTCTGGGGCCAACGTCCTGACTTTC. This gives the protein CASSLQPPARIPSGANVLTF.

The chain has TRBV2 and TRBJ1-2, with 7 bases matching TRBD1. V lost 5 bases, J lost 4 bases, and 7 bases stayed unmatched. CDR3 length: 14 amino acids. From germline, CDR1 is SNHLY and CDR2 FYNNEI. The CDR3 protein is CASSPTGFGYGYTF. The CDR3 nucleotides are TGTGCCAGCAGTCCGACAGGGTTCGGCTATGGCTACACCTTC.

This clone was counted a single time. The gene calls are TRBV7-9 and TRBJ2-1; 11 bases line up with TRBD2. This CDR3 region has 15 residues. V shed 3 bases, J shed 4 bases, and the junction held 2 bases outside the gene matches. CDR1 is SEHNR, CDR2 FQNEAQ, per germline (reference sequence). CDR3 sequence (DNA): TGTGCCAGCAGCTTGACTAGCGGGACTTACAATGAGCAGTTCTTC. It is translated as CASSLTSGTYNEQFF.

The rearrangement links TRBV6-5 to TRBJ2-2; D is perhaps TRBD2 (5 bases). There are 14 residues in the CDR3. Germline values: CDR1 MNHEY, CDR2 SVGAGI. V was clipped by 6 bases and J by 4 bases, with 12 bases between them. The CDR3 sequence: CASRPLGPTGELFF. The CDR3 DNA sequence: TGTGCCAGCAGACCACTAGGACCCACCGGGGAGCTGTTTTTT.

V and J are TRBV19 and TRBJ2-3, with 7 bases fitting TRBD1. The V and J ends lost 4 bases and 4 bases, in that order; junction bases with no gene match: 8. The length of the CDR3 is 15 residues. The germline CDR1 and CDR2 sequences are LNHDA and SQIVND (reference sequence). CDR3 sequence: CASSRQGGAADTQYF. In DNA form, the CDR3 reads TGTGCCAGTAGTAGACAAGGGGGCGCAGCAGATACGCAGTATTTT.

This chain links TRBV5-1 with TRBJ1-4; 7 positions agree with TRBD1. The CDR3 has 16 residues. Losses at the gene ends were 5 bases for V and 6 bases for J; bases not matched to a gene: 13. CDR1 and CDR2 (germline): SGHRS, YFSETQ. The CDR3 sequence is CASRFGGQGGDEKLFF. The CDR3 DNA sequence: TGCGCCAGCAGATTTGGCGGGCAGGGGGGAGATGAAAAACTGTTTTTT. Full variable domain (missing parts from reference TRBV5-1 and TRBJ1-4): KAGVTQTPRYLIKTRGQQVTLSCSPISGHRSVSWYQQTPGQGLQFLFEYFSETQRNKGNFPGRFSGRQFSNSRSEMNVSTLELGDSALYLCASRFGGQGGDEKLFFGSGTQLSVL.

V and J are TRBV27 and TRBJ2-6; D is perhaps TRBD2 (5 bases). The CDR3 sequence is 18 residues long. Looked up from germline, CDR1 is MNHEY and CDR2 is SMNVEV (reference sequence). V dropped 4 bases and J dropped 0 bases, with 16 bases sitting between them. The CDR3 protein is CASSSWTGILSGANVLTF. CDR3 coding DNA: TGTGCCAGCAGTTCTTGGACGGGGATCCTCTCTGGGGCCAACGTCCTGACTTTC.

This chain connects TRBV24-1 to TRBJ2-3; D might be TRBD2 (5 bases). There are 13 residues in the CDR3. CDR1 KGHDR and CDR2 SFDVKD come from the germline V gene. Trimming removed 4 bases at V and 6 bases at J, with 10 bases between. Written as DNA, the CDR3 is TGTGCCACCAGTGAAGCGGTACGGGATACGCAGTATTTT. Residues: CATSEAVRDTQYF.

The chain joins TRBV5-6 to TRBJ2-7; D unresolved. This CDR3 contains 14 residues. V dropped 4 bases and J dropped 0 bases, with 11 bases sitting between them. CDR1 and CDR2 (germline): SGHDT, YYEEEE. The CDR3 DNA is TGTGCCAGCAGCACCGGGTGGAGCTCCTACGAGCAGTACTTC. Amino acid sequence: CASSTGWSSYEQYF.

This CDR3 reads CASSSRGQISTDTQYF. For the CDR3, the DNA is TGTGCCAGCAGCTCCAGGGGACAGATAAGCACAGATACGCAGTATTTT. The gene calls are TRBV7-8 and TRBJ2-3; 7 bases align to TRBD1. CDR1 is SGHVS and CDR2 is FQNEAQ in the germline V gene. The length of the CDR3 is 16 residues. V shed 4 bases and J 0 bases; nucleotides not matched to a gene: 7. The full variable domain, in which reference TRBV7-8 and TRBJ2-3 provide the parts outside the CDR3, is GAGVSQSPRYKVAKRGQDVALRCDPISGHVSLFWYQQALGQGPEFLTYFQNEAQLDKSGLPSDRFFAERPEGSVSTLKIQRTQQEDSAVYLCASSSRGQISTDTQYFGPGTRLTVL.

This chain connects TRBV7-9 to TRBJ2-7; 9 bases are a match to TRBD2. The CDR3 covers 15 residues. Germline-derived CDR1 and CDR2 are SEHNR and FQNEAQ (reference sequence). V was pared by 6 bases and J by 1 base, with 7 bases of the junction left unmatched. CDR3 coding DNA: TGTGCCAGCAGTCCCGTGGCGGGAGGGTCCTACGAGCAGTACTTC. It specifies CASSPVAGGSYEQYF.

The CDR3 reads CASSQDSRGAGTEAFF. The CDR3 DNA reads as TGTGCCAGCAGCCAAGATTCACGGGGGGCTGGAACTGAAGCTTTCTTT. V usage is TRBV4-2 and J usage is TRBJ1-1; a weak D match, TRBD1 (6 bases). CDR1 is LGHNA, CDR2 YNFKEQ, per germline. The CDR3 loop spans 16 amino acids. Trimming left V 0 bases short and J 5 bases short, with 16 bases between.

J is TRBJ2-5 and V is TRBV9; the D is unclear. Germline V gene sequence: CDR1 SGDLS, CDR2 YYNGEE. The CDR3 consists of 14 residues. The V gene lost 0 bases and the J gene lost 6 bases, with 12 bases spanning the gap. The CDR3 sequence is CASSVVLAEKTQYF. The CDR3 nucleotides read TGTGCCAGCAGCGTAGTGTTGGCGGAGAAGACCCAGTACTTC.

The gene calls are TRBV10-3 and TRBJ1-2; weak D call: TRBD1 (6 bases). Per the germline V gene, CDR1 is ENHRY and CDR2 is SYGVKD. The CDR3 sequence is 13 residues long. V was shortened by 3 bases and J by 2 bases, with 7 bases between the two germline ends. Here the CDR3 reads CAISEQGNYGYTF. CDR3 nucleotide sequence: TGTGCCATCAGTGAACAGGGAAACTATGGCTACACCTTC.

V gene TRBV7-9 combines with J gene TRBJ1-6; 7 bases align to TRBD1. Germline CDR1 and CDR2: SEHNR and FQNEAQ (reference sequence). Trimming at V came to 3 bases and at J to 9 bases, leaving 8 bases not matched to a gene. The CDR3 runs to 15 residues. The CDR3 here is CASSFARAGGSPLHF. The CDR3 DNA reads TGTGCCAGCAGCTTTGCCCGGGCAGGGGGTTCACCCCTCCACTTT.

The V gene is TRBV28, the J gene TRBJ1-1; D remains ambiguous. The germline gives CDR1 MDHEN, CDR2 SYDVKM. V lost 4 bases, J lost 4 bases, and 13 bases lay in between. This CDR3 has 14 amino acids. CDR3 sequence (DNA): TGTGCCAGCAGTTCACCGGGGTCAGGCACTGAAGCTTTCTTT. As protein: CASSSPGSGTEAFF.

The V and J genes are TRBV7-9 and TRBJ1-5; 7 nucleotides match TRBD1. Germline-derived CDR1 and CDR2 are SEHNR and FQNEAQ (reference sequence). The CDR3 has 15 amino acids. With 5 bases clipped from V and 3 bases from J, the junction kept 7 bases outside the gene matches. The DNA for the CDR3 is TGTGCCAGCAGCCCCGACAGGGCGGACAATCAGCCCCAGCATTTT. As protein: CASSPDRADNQPQHF.

The CDR3 loop reads CATSRDLRGGGYTF. CDR3 DNA sequence: TGTGCCACCAGCAGAGATCTAAGGGGAGGTGGCTACACCTTC. The chain recombines TRBV15 with TRBJ1-2, with D perhaps matching TRBD1 (5 bases). This CDR3 spans 14 amino acids. Germline-derived CDR1 and CDR2 are LNHNV and YYDKDF (reference sequence). Trimming shortened V by 0 bases and J by 7 bases, and 12 bases separated the two germline ends.

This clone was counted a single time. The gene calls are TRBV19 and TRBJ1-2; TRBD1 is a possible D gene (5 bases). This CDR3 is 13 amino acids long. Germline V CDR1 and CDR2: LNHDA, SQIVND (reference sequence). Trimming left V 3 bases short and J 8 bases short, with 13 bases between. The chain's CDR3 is CASSMEQARGYTF. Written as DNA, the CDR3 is TGTGCCAGTAGTATGGAACAGGCAAGAGGCTACACCTTC. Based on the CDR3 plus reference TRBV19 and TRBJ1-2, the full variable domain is DGGITQSPKYLFRKEGQNVTLSCEQNLNHDAMYWYRQDPGQGLRLIYYSQIVNDFQKGDIAEGYSVSREKKESFPLTVTSAQKNPTAFYLCASSMEQARGYTFGSGTRLTVV.